This TCR beta chain was observed in a study of T cells after yellow fever vaccination. General observations from the study: Booster sampling recovered most clones from primary vaccination (roughly 96% CD4, approximately 88% CD8).

This clonotype has a handful of counts. Its specificity is unknown. The TCR cDNA carried a universal primer site and UMIs from 5'RACE template switching. TCRdb called the 5' RACE reads again in MiXCR, with one record for every CDR3 protein. The sample has approximately 300,000 distinct CDR3 sequences, roughly 6.8% seen once. This CDR3 spans 16 amino acids. Germline V gene data show CDR1 as SGHNT and CDR2 as YYREEE (reference sequence). Trimming stripped 4 bases from V and 0 bases from J, with 16 bases between. The rearrangement uses TRBV5-4 and TRBJ1-1; D might be TRBD1 (6 bases). The sample was PBMCs, taken 45 days after the first yellow fever vaccination. The receptor was isolated from a man aged 18 to 35 who received the YFV17D yellow fever vaccine. The CDR3 here is CASSEGGFSLNTEAFF. In DNA, the CDR3 is TGTGCCAGCAGCGAGGGGGGATTCAGCTTGAACACTGAAGCTTTCTTT.